Listed below are T cell receptor beta chains from one sample, sequenced in a study of cytomegalovirus exposure and HLA in healthy donors. Repertoires were generated with immunoSEQ multiplex PCR, while TCRdb's copy carries only in-frame clones and drops some. The repertoire holds roughly 60,000 clones, roughly 96% seen once, with almost 6% in the top ten. Sequenced: PBMCs. All receptors come from a woman aged 18 to 35 in good health and CMV-seropositive. Both conserved end residues are part of each CDR3. A D gene is named only where the DNA matches it firmly. Only part of the rows carry a size: once, few, many, or a class if the clone is expanded.

J: TRBJ2-3; V: TRBV10-2; size: .; D: .; DNA: TGCGCCAGCAGTGAGCCCGCAGGGGCCCACACAGATACGCAGTATTTT; CDR3: CASSEPAGAHTDTQYF
J: TRBJ2-1; V: TRBV7-8; size: .; D: .; DNA: TGTGCCAGCAGCTTAGCGGGAGAGATGTCTAATGAGCAGTTCTTC; CDR3: CASSLAGEMSNEQFF
J: TRBJ2-3; V: TRBV7-9; size: .; D: .; DNA: TGTGCCAGCAGCTTTCTAAATACGCAGTATTTT; CDR3: CASSFLNTQYF
J: TRBJ1-2; V: TRBV7-9; size: once; D: .; DNA: TGTGCCAGCAGCTTAGTCGTTCTCAACTATGGCTACACCTTC; CDR3: CASSLVVLNYGYTF
J: TRBJ2-7; V: TRBV21-1; size: .; D: .; DNA: TGTGCCAGCAGCAACCACCCGGGACACTTTTGCGAGCAGTACTTC; CDR3: CASSNHPGHFCEQYF
J: TRBJ2-1; V: TRBV28; size: once; D: .; DNA: TGTGCCAGCAGGACATACAGGGGAGGAGCTCACAATGAGCAGTTCTTC; CDR3: CASRTYRGGAHNEQFF
J: TRBJ2-1; V: TRBV7-2; size: .; D: TRBD2; DNA: TGTGCCAGCAGCGCCCTTGAGCGGGGGGGCACGAATGAGCAGTTCTTC; CDR3: CASSALERGGTNEQFF
J: TRBJ2-3; V: TRBV5-1; size: .; D: TRBD2; DNA: TGCGCCAGCAGCACAGGACTAGCGGGGTTGATAAGAGGTACGCAGTATTTT; CDR3: CASSTGLAGLIRGTQYF
J: TRBJ2-2; V: TRBV29-1; size: .; D: TRBD2; DNA: TGCAGCGTTGCGCTTGCGGGAGTCACCGGGGAGCTGTTTTTT; CDR3: CSVALAGVTGELFF
J: TRBJ1-1; V: TRBV7-9; size: .; D: .; DNA: TGTGCCAGCAGCTTAGAGGGCAGCAGGGACACTGAAGCTTTCTTT; CDR3: CASSLEGSRDTEAFF
J: TRBJ1-2; V: TRBV14; size: .; D: TRBD1; DNA: TGTGCCAGCAGCCAACGCCGGGACAGGCCCTATGGCTACACCTTC; CDR3: CASSQRRDRPYGYTF
J: TRBJ1-1; V: TRBV4-1; size: .; D: TRBD1; DNA: TGCGCCAGCAGCCGGCCGGGACAGGGGAAGGGTGAAGCTTTCTTT; CDR3: CASSRPGQGKGEAFF
J: TRBJ1-2; V: TRBV27; size: once; D: .; DNA: TGTGCCAGCAGTTTGGCGGGGAACTATGGCTACACCTTC; CDR3: CASSLAGNYGYTF
J: TRBJ2-6; V: TRBV19; size: once; D: TRBD1; DNA: TGTGCCAGTAGTTGGGACAGTCCCCTTTTCTCTGGGGCCAACGTCCTGACTTTC; CDR3: CASSWDSPLFSGANVLTF
J: TRBJ2-7; V: TRBV28; size: .; D: .; DNA: TGTGCCAGCAGTTTCACTAAGGGGAAACGCGACGAGCAGTACTTC; CDR3: CASSFTKGKRDEQYF
J: TRBJ2-2; V: TRBV7-8; size: .; D: TRBD1; DNA: TGTGCCAGCAGCCCCTGGACAGGGGGTGCCGGGGAGCTGTTTTTT; CDR3: CASSPWTGGAGELFF
J: TRBJ1-4; V: TRBV7-2; size: .; D: .; DNA: TGTGCCAGCAGCCCCAACACAGGGATTGGCGAAAAACTGTTTTTT; CDR3: CASSPNTGIGEKLFF
J: TRBJ2-7; V: TRBV9; size: .; D: TRBD2; DNA: TGTGCCAGCAGCGGGACTAGCGGGACCTACGAGCAGTACTTC; CDR3: CASSGTSGTYEQYF
J: TRBJ2-3; V: TRBV7-8; size: .; D: TRBD2; DNA: TGTGCCAGCAGCTTATTTTCTAGCGGGGGGGCAAATACGCAGTATTTT; CDR3: CASSLFSSGGANTQYF
J: TRBJ2-5; V: TRBV20-1; size: .; D: TRBD1; DNA: TGCAGTGCCACCGACAGGGGGCAGTACTTC; CDR3: CSATDRGQYF
J: TRBJ1-2; V: TRBV6-5; size: .; D: .; DNA: TGTGCCAGCACCATCCGGGACACCTATGGCTACACCTTC; CDR3: CASTIRDTYGYTF
J: TRBJ2-1; V: TRBV5-1; size: .; D: .; DNA: TGCGCCAGCAGCTTCTCCGCGCCCGTCGACAATGAGCAGTTCTTC; CDR3: CASSFSAPVDNEQFF
J: TRBJ1-2; V: TRBV2; size: .; D: TRBD1; DNA: TGTGCCAGCAGCCGATCATGGACAGGGGCCGTTAACTATGGCTACACCTTC; CDR3: CASSRSWTGAVNYGYTF
J: TRBJ2-2; V: TRBV29-1; size: .; D: .; DNA: TGCAGCGCAGCCACGAGACAGCGCACCGGGGAGCTGTTTTTT; CDR3: CSAATRQRTGELFF
J: TRBJ2-1; V: TRBV30; size: .; D: TRBD2; DNA: TGTGCCTTGGACTTTGGCGGGAGATTATCCTACAATGAGCAGTTCTTC; CDR3: CALDFGGRLSYNEQFF
J: TRBJ2-7; V: TRBV11-2; size: .; D: TRBD1; DNA: TGTGCCAGCAGCTTAGAGAGGGGGCGGACCTACGAGCAGTACTTC; CDR3: CASSLERGRTYEQYF
J: TRBJ1-1; V: TRBV30; size: .; D: .; DNA: TGTGCCTGCGACAAGCTCCAGGGGTGGGGTGAAGCTTTCTTT; CDR3: CACDKLQGWGEAFF
J: TRBJ2-1; V: TRBV25-1; size: .; D: TRBD2; DNA: TGTGCCAGCAGGGCACCGACTAGCGGGGGGGCGAATGAGCAGTTCTTC; CDR3: CASRAPTSGGANEQFF
J: TRBJ2-1; V: TRBV29-1; size: .; D: TRBD2; DNA: TGCAGCGTTTTCCATACACTCCCGGGACTAGAGAGCTCCTACAATGAGCAGTTCTTC; CDR3: CSVFHTLPGLESSYNEQFF
J: TRBJ2-7; V: TRBV28; size: .; D: TRBD1; DNA: TGTGCCAGCAGCCAATACAGGGGGACCTACGAGCAGTACTTC; CDR3: CASSQYRGTYEQYF
J: TRBJ1-1; V: TRBV28; size: .; D: TRBD1; DNA: TGTGCCAGCAGTCTTCCCGGACAGGGAGGCACTGAAGCTTTCTTT; CDR3: CASSLPGQGGTEAFF
J: TRBJ2-7; V: TRBV19; size: .; D: TRBD1; DNA: TGTGCCAGTAGTGCCAACAGGGGGCGCGGCAACTACGAGCAGTACTTC; CDR3: CASSANRGRGNYEQYF
J: TRBJ2-7; V: TRBV5-1; size: .; D: .; DNA: TGCGCCAGCAGCATCTCAGGGTACGAGCAGTACTTC; CDR3: CASSISGYEQYF
J: TRBJ1-2; V: TRBV2; size: .; D: TRBD1; DNA: TGTGCCAGCAGTGACACAGGGGGGCATGGCTACACCTTC; CDR3: CASSDTGGHGYTF
J: TRBJ1-1; V: TRBV28; size: .; D: TRBD1; DNA: TGTGCCAGCAGTCCCCGGGACAGGGCTGGAACTGAAGCTTTCTTT; CDR3: CASSPRDRAGTEAFF
J: TRBJ2-7; V: TRBV7-9; size: once; D: .; DNA: TGTGCCAGCAGCTTCTCGGGGGATCTCTACGAGCAGTACTTC; CDR3: CASSFSGDLYEQYF
J: TRBJ2-3; V: TRBV29-1; size: .; D: TRBD1; DNA: TGCAGCGTTGCGCTGGGACAGGGGGCCACAGATACGCAGTATTTT; CDR3: CSVALGQGATDTQYF
J: TRBJ2-5; V: TRBV4-1; size: .; D: .; DNA: TGCGCCAGCAGCCAAGATCTTCGGGCAGGGGGAGGAGAGACCCAGTACTTC; CDR3: CASSQDLRAGGGETQYF
J: TRBJ1-1; V: TRBV7-9; size: .; D: .; DNA: TGTGCCAGCAGCCTGCTGGGGACTGTGGTTAAGAACACTGAAGCTTTCTTT; CDR3: CASSLLGTVVKNTEAFF
J: TRBJ1-4; V: TRBV6-6; size: once; D: .; DNA: TGTGCCAGCAGTATTAGGGACATTCCAGAAAAACTGTTTTTT; CDR3: CASSIRDIPEKLFF
J: TRBJ2-1; V: TRBV5-6; size: .; D: TRBD2; DNA: TGTGCCAGCAGCTTGTACGGGGGGTTTGGTGAGCAGTTCTTC; CDR3: CASSLYGGFGEQFF
J: TRBJ1-3; V: TRBV19; size: once; D: .; DNA: TGTGCCAGTAGTAGGACAGCAGCTGGAAACACCATATATTTT; CDR3: CASSRTAAGNTIYF
J: TRBJ1-1; V: TRBV5-1; size: .; D: .; DNA: TGCGCCAGCAGCTTGACAGGGTCGAACACTGAAGCTTTCTTT; CDR3: CASSLTGSNTEAFF
J: TRBJ1-1; V: TRBV7-9; size: .; D: .; DNA: TGTGCCAGCAGCTTATTTGGGGGAGGGGAGAACACTGAAGCTTTCTTT; CDR3: CASSLFGGGENTEAFF
J: TRBJ1-4; V: TRBV28; size: once; D: .; DNA: TGTGCCAGCAGTTTTGGTACTACTAATGAAAAACTGTTTTTT; CDR3: CASSFGTTNEKLFF
J: TRBJ2-3; V: TRBV29-1; size: .; D: .; DNA: TGCAGCGTTGTCTTTCGGGGAATGGAGGGCACAGATACGCAGTATTTT; CDR3: CSVVFRGMEGTDTQYF
J: TRBJ2-7; V: TRBV30; size: few; D: .; DNA: TGTGCCTGGAGTCCGGGCAGGGGAGATTACGAGCAGTACTTC; CDR3: CAWSPGRGDYEQYF
J: TRBJ1-4; V: TRBV7-9; size: .; D: TRBD1; DNA: TGTGCCAGCAGCTTAGGAACAGGGGGCGTTAGTGTGACTAATGAAAAACTGTTTTTT; CDR3: CASSLGTGGVSVTNEKLFF
J: TRBJ1-5; V: TRBV5-6; size: .; D: .; DNA: TGTGCCAGCAGCCTACGCGGGGGCATGGATCAGCCCCAGCATTTT; CDR3: CASSLRGGMDQPQHF
J: TRBJ1-1; V: TRBV7-2; size: .; D: .; DNA: TGTGCCAGCAGCTTAGCTCCGGTCTTATTGGTCACTGAAGCTTTCTTT; CDR3: CASSLAPVLLVTEAFF
J: TRBJ1-4; V: TRBV13; size: once; D: TRBD1; DNA: TGTGCCAGCAGAAGGGGGCGCAGTGAAAAACTGTTTTTT; CDR3: CASRRGRSEKLFF
J: TRBJ1-5; V: TRBV11-2; size: once; D: TRBD1; DNA: TGTGCCAGCTGCTGGGGACAGGGGGTTTTCCAGCCCCAGCATTTT; CDR3: CASCWGQGVFQPQHF
J: TRBJ1-2; V: TRBV4-3; size: .; D: .; DNA: TGCGCCAGCAGCCAAGAAAAAGGAGGCGGCTACACCTTC; CDR3: CASSQEKGGGYTF
J: TRBJ2-2; V: TRBV6-4; size: .; D: .; DNA: TGTGCCAGCAGTGACTCGGCGGGCCCCAACACCGGGGAGCTGTTTTTT; CDR3: CASSDSAGPNTGELFF
J: TRBJ1-2; V: TRBV9; size: .; D: TRBD1; DNA: TGTGCCAGCAGCGCTGGGACAGACGATGGCTACACCTTC; CDR3: CASSAGTDDGYTF